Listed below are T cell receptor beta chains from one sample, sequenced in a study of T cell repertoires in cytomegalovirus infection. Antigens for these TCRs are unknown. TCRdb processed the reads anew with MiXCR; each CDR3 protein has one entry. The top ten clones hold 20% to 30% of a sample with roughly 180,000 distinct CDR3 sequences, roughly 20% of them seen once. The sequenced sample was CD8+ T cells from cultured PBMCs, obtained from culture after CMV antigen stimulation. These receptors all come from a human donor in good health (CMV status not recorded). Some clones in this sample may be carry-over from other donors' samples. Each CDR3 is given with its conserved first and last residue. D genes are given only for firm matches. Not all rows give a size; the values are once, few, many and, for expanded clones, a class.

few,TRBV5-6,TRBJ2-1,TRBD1,TGTGCCAGCCGAGGGACAGGGATAATAAATGAGCAGTTCTTC,CASRGTGIINEQFF
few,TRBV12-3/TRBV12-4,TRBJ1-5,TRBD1,TGTGCCAGCAGTTCCCAGGGGGACAATCAGCCCCAGCATTTT,CASSSQGDNQPQHF
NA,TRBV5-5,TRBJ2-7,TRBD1,TGTGCCAGCAGCCGCGTCCCCACCGCGGGGACAGGTCCGGGCGAGCAGTACTTC,CASSRVPTAGTGPGEQYF
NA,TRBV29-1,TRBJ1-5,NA,TGCAGCGTTGCAGACGGGGTTTATAGCAATCAGCCCCAGCATTTT,CSVADGVYSNQPQHF
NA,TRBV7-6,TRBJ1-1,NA,TGTGCCAGCAGCTTCGCACGAGACGGTGGGTACACTGAAGCTTTCTTT,CASSFARDGGYTEAFF
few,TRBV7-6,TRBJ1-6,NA,TGTGCCAGCAGCCTGGGGACACCAGATTCACCCCTCCACTTT,CASSLGTPDSPLHF
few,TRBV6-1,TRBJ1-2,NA,TGTGCCAGCAGTGAAGCTGACGGGCAGGCCTATGGCTACACCTTC,CASSEADGQAYGYTF
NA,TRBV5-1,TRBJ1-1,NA,TGCGCCAGCCATGGTCGGCCAAATGAAGGGGCTTTCTTT,CASHGRPNEGAFF
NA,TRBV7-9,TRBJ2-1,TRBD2,TGTGCCAGCAGCCTCACCGGGACTAGCGGGGGGATTAGTTACAATGAGCAGTTCTTC,CASSLTGTSGGISYNEQFF
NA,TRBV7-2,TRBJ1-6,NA,TGTGCCAGCAGTCTGGGTAATCCACCCCTCCACTTT,CASSLGNPPLHF
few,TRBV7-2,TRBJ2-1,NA,TGTGCCAGCAGCTTAGGACGGTACAACTACAATGAGCAGTTCTTC,CASSLGRYNYNEQFF
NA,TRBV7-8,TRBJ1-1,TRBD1,TGTGCCAGCAGCTTTTGGACAGGGGCACGTGAAGCTTTCTTT,CASSFWTGAREAFF
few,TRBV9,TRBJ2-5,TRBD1,TGTGCCAGCTCAGGGGGCTTAGCTGAAGAGACCCAGTACTTC,CASSGGLAEETQYF
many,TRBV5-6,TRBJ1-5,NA,TGTGCCAGCAGCATGGGACGGCTGAATCAGCCCCAGCATTTT,CASSMGRLNQPQHF
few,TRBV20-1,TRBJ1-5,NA,TGCAGTGCTAGAGATCAAGGGTCCGGCAATCAGCCCCAGCATTTT,CSARDQGSGNQPQHF
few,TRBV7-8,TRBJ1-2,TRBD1,TGTGCCAGCAGCCCACCGAACAGGGGAGAGGATGGCTACACCTTC,CASSPPNRGEDGYTF
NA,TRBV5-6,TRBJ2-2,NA,TGTGCCAGCAGCGGCACTAGCTCTTATCCCGGGGAGCTGTTTTTT,CASSGTSSYPGELFF
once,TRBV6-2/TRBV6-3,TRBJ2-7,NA,TGTGCCACCTCTCCCCGGCGGGAAATCTACGAGCAGTACTTC,CATSPRREIYEQYF
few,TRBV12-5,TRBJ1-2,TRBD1,TGTGCTAGTGGTTTTGGGGACAGCTATGTGGATGGCTACACCTTC,CASGFGDSYVDGYTF
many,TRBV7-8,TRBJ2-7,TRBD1,TGTGCCAGCAGCTCGAGGACAGGGGCGACCTACGAGCAGTACTTC,CASSSRTGATYEQYF
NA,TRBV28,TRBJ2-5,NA,TGTGCCAGCAAAATCGGGGGAGGAGAGACCCAGTACTTC,CASKIGGGETQYF
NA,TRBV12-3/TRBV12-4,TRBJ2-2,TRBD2,TGTGCCAGCAGTTGGCTGGGGGGGGCGAACACCGGGGAGCTGTTTTTT,CASSWLGGANTGELFF
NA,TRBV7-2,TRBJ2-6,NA,TGTGCCAGCAGCTTAGTGGAACATGTGGCCAACGTCCTGACTTTC,CASSLVEHVANVLTF
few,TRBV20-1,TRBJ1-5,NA,TGCAGTGCTAGGGACAGCCATAGCAATCAGCCCCAGCATTTT,CSARDSHSNQPQHF
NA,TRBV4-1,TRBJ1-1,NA,TGCGCCAGCAGCCAAAATACCGTTTTGAATACTGAAGCTTTCTTT,CASSQNTVLNTEAFF
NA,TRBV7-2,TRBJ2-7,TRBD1,TGTGCCAGCAGGGTCTATGGGACAGGGGTCTCCTACGAGCAGTACTTC,CASRVYGTGVSYEQYF
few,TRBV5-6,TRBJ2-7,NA,TGTGCCAGCAGCTTCGCACAGGAGTCCTACGAGCAGTACTTC,CASSFAQESYEQYF
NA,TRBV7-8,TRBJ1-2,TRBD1,TGTGCCAGCAGCTATACAGGGGATTGGATTCTTGGCTACACCTTC,CASSYTGDWILGYTF
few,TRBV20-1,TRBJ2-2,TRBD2,TGCAGTGCTAGACCTGGACTAGCTAGCACCGGGGAGCTGTTTTTT,CSARPGLASTGELFF